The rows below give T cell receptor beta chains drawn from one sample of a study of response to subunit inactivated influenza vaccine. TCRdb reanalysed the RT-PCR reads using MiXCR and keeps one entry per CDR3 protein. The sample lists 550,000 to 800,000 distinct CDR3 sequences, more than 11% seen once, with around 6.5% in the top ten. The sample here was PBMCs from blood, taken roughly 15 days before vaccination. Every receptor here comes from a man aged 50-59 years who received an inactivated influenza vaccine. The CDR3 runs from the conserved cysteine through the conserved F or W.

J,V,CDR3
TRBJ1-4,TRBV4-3,CASSQDLGGGEKLFF
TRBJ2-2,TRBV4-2,CASSQETGNTGELFF
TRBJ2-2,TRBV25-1,CASSEYMKTGDGTGELFF
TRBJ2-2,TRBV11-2,CASSGRTEAYTGELFF
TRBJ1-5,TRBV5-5,CASSLEPQGAMREPQHF
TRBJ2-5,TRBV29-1,CSVERGGQETQYF
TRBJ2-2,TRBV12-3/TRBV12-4,CASRPDSFRAGELFF
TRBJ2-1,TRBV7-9,CAIPRGGDYNEQFF
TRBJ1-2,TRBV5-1,CASSPETAGGWAYGYTF
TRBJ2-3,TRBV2,CASSEGVVGDTQYF
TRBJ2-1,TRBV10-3,CAAGGAASYNEQFF
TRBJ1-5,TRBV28,CASSPGGQQKPQHF
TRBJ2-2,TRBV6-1,CASTDYGGANTGELFF
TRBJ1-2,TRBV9,CASSLSTGYYTF
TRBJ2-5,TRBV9,CASSVDGFQETQYF
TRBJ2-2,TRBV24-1,CATGGAGNTGELFF
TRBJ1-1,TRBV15,CATSSWDRGKRNTEAFF
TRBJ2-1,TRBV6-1,CASSMGLAGYNEQFF
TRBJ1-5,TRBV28,CASSLVYNQPQHF
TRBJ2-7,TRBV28,CASSLQDSSYEQYF
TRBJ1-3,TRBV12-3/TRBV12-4,CASSPGRLRTIYF
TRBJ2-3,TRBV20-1,CSARDTGIDTQYF
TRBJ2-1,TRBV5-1,CASSTGTGHYNEQFF
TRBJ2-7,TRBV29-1,CSVAGQGGYEQYF
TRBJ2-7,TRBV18,CASSPRQASYEQYF
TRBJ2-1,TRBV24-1,CATSDDRGGYNEQFF
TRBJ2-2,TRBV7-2,CASSRQVAGASTGELFF
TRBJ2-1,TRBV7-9,CASSENEQFF
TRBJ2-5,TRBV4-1,CASSQVGFLQETQYF